This TCR beta chain originates from a study of Ad26.COV2.S vaccination and SARS-CoV-2 variants. Study at large: The authors gave Ad26.COV2.S intramuscularly, either once or twice 56 days apart. The study, taken as a whole, reports: Vaccinees reportedly had broad spike-specific CD8+ and CD4+ T cell responses. Participants given vaccine showed non-spike TCR breadth similar to that of placebo recipients.

Regarding treatment: roughly 18 received Ad26.COV2.S at low or high dose, single or two shots; 5 received placebo; per-sample allocation not given. Collection of the samples took place on day 63 after the first injection of vaccine or placebo. Vaccination employed an Ad26 vector expressing the Wuhan-strain SARS-CoV-2 spike. This CDR3 is 14 amino acids long. Germline CDR1 reads SGDLS; CDR2 reads YYNGEE. Trimming took off 4 bases at V and 4 bases at J, with 12 bases between the two ends. Points on this clone: The antigen remains undetermined.

Profiling relied on immunoSEQ multiplex PCR, and the TCRdb table lists in-frame clones only, not all of them. The sample comprises hundreds of thousands of clones, approximately 89% of which are singletons, and about 3.5% rests with the top ten. This chain uses TRBV9 with TRBJ1-3; D ambiguous. This clonotype was sampled from a person aged 18-60 years who received the Ad26.COV2.S COVID-19 vaccine or a placebo. The sample was peripheral blood, taken in a trial of Ad26.COV2.S vaccine versus placebo. In DNA form, the CDR3 reads TGTGCCAGCAGCTGGCAGGTGGAAGGAAACACCATATATTTT. Protein: CASSWQVEGNTIYF.